This record covers a single T cell receptor (beta chain). Its matching antigen is unknown. The sample originates from a study of CD8 T cells in ankylosing spondylitis. Study-level findings and limits: Apparently characteristic of ankylosing spondylitis blood was a TCR beta motif (under ten highly homologous variants).

One entry per CDR3 protein results from TCRdb running MiXCR on the 5' RACE reads. The sample consists of about 360,000 distinct CDR3 sequences, approximately 22% of them appearing once. CDR3 length: 13 residues. Between the trimmed V and J ends, which lost 5 bases and 6 bases, there was a span of 13 bases. Specimen: blood, either unsorted or a sorted T cell fraction (not recorded which). The clonotype was recovered from a male donor with ankylosing spondylitis or in good health (not recorded which). This chain joins TRBV12-3 or TRBV12-4 and TRBJ1-2; a possible D gene is TRBD1 (6 bases). This chain's CDR3 is CASSAGTLNGYTF. In DNA form, the CDR3 reads TGTGCCAGCAGTGCGGGGACACTGAATGGCTACACCTTC.